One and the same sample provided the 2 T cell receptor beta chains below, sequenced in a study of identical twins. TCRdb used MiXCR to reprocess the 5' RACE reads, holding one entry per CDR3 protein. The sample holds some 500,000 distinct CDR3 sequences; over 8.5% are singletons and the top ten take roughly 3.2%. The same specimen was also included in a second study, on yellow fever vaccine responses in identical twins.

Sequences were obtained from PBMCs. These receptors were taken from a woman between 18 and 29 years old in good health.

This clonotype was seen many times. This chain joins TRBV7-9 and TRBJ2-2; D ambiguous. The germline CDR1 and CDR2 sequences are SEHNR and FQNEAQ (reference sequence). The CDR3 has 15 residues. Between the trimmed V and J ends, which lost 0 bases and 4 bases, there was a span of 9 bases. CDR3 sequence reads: CASSLADLLTGELFF. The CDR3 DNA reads TGTGCCAGCAGCTTAGCGGACCTACTCACCGGGGAGCTGTTTTTT.

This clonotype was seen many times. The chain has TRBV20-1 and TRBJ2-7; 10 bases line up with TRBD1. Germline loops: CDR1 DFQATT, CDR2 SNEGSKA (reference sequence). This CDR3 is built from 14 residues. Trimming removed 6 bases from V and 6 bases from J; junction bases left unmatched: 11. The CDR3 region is CSATTGTGVTEQYF. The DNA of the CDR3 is TGCAGTGCCACGACCGGGACAGGGGTCACCGAGCAGTACTTC.